The rows below give T cell receptor beta chains drawn from one sample of a study of blood T cell repertoires in COVID-19. Clones were read by immunoSEQ multiplex PCR, and TCRdb kept only the in-frame ones, dropping some. The repertoire holds 390,000 or so clones, with 85% to 90% as singletons. Sequences were obtained from peripheral blood. The receptors shown here come from a man younger than 35 with active or convalescent COVID-19. Both conserved end residues are part of each CDR3. A D gene is named only where the DNA matches it firmly. Clone size is not always given. Where it is, it says once, few, many or a class for expanded clones.

DNA: TGTGCCAGCAGTCAGCAGGACAGGGGAGGGAATGAGCAGTTCTTC; CDR3: CASSQQDRGGNEQFF; size: -; D: TRBD1; J: TRBJ2-1; V: TRBV27
DNA: TGTGCCAGCAGCTTAGGGTTCGCGGCGGGAGATACGCAGTATTTT; CDR3: CASSLGFAAGDTQYF; size: -; D: -; J: TRBJ2-3; V: TRBV11-2
DNA: TGTGCCAGCAGCGTAGGGGGACAGGAGAGGGAGACCCAGTACTTC; CDR3: CASSVGGQERETQYF; size: -; D: TRBD1; J: TRBJ2-5; V: TRBV9
DNA: TGTGCCAGCAGCCAAGTCCGACCGCAGGGGGTATATGGCTACACCTTC; CDR3: CASSQVRPQGVYGYTF; size: -; D: TRBD1; J: TRBJ1-2; V: TRBV3-1/TRBV3-2
DNA: TGCGCCAGCAGCCCCTATGGGGCCGATAATGAAAAACTGTTTTTT; CDR3: CASSPYGADNEKLFF; size: -; D: -; J: TRBJ1-4; V: TRBV4-1
DNA: TGTGCCAGCAGCCTAGGGGTCTCCTATAATTCACCCCTCCACTTT; CDR3: CASSLGVSYNSPLHF; size: -; D: -; J: TRBJ1-6; V: TRBV6-5
DNA: TGTGCCAGCCGGGACAACTATAATTCACCCCTCCACTTT; CDR3: CASRDNYNSPLHF; size: -; D: -; J: TRBJ1-6; V: TRBV28
DNA: TGCGCCAGCAGCGGGCCGAAGCGGGAGAAGCCGGAGGCAGGAGAAGATACGCAGTATTTT; CDR3: CASSGPKREKPEAGEDTQYF; size: -; D: TRBD2; J: TRBJ2-3; V: TRBV4-3
DNA: TGTGCCAGCAGTTTGCCTCAGACCTACGAGCAGTACTTC; CDR3: CASSLPQTYEQYF; size: -; D: -; J: TRBJ2-7; V: TRBV28
DNA: TGTGCCAGCAGTTTCGCAGGGAACACCATATATTTT; CDR3: CASSFAGNTIYF; size: few; D: -; J: TRBJ1-3; V: TRBV12-3/TRBV12-4
DNA: TGTGCCAGCAGCCCCGGGGACAGGAACACTGAAGCTTTCTTT; CDR3: CASSPGDRNTEAFF; size: -; D: TRBD1; J: TRBJ1-1; V: TRBV9
DNA: TGCGCCAGCAGCGCGCGGACAGGGGAAGAAAAACTGTTTTTT; CDR3: CASSARTGEEKLFF; size: -; D: TRBD1; J: TRBJ1-4; V: TRBV4-1
DNA: TGTGCCAGCAGGCGGAGACAGTTTAATGAAAAACTGTTTTTT; CDR3: CASRRRQFNEKLFF; size: -; D: -; J: TRBJ1-4; V: TRBV28
DNA: TGTGCCAGCACCTGGGGCAAACCACTGTATGTTTTCTTT; CDR3: CASTWGKPLYVFF; size: -; D: -; J: TRBJ1-1; V: TRBV12-3/TRBV12-4
DNA: TGTGCCAGCAATATCGACGGACAGGTTGCCTACGAGCAGTACTTC; CDR3: CASNIDGQVAYEQYF; size: -; D: TRBD1; J: TRBJ2-7; V: TRBV7-2
DNA: TGCGCCAGCAGCACGGACAGGGGCACCGGGGAGCTGTTTTTT; CDR3: CASSTDRGTGELFF; size: -; D: TRBD1; J: TRBJ2-2; V: TRBV4-3
DNA: TGTGCCAGCAGCTCCCCGCTGACAGGGGGCGCTTACGGAAACACCATATATTTT; CDR3: CASSSPLTGGAYGNTIYF; size: -; D: TRBD1; J: TRBJ1-3; V: TRBV7-9
DNA: TGTGCCAGCAGCTTGGGCAGGGCTGGAAGAAACACCATATATTTT; CDR3: CASSLGRAGRNTIYF; size: once; D: -; J: TRBJ1-3; V: TRBV5-5
DNA: TGCGCCAGCAGCTCCCCGGGGGACTATGGCTACACCTTC; CDR3: CASSSPGDYGYTF; size: -; D: -; J: TRBJ1-2; V: TRBV5-1
DNA: TGTGCCAGCAGCCAGGGACAGGGTAGCAATCAGCCCCAGCATTTT; CDR3: CASSQGQGSNQPQHF; size: -; D: TRBD1; J: TRBJ1-5; V: TRBV7-8
DNA: TGTGCTAGTGGTTCGGGGGGACAGGGGCAAGAGACCCAGTACTTC; CDR3: CASGSGGQGQETQYF; size: -; D: TRBD1; J: TRBJ2-5; V: TRBV12-5
DNA: TGTGCCACCAGCAGAGAGGGGGCGCCGGGCGAGCAGTACTTC; CDR3: CATSREGAPGEQYF; size: -; D: -; J: TRBJ2-7; V: TRBV15
DNA: TGTGCCAGCAGCCAGGAAGGGACAGGTCCAATTCAGTACTTC; CDR3: CASSQEGTGPIQYF; size: -; D: TRBD1; J: TRBJ2-4; V: TRBV3-1/TRBV3-2
DNA: TGTGCCAGCAGTCAAATCGGACAAGACGTAATTAACTACGAGCAGTACTTC; CDR3: CASSQIGQDVINYEQYF; size: -; D: -; J: TRBJ2-7; V: TRBV6-2/TRBV6-3
DNA: TGTGCCTCGGGACTAGTGGAGTACAATGAGCAGTTCTTC; CDR3: CASGLVEYNEQFF; size: -; D: TRBD2; J: TRBJ2-1; V: TRBV30
DNA: TGTGCCAGCAGCGCTGGGGACAGGGGAGCTGAAAAACTGTTTTTT; CDR3: CASSAGDRGAEKLFF; size: -; D: TRBD1; J: TRBJ1-4; V: TRBV9
DNA: TGTGCCAGCAGCGAGGGGACTAGCGGTAGGGAGACCCAGTACTTC; CDR3: CASSEGTSGRETQYF; size: once; D: TRBD2; J: TRBJ2-5; V: TRBV9
DNA: TGTGCCAGCAGCTTAGCCGGGTTCAATGAGCAGTTCTTC; CDR3: CASSLAGFNEQFF; size: -; D: -; J: TRBJ2-1; V: TRBV7-3
DNA: TGTGCCAGCAGCCGGGGGGGGGACCCCTCCTACGAGCAGTACTTC; CDR3: CASSRGGDPSYEQYF; size: -; D: TRBD2; J: TRBJ2-7; V: TRBV7-6
DNA: TGTGCCAGCAGCGGAGGGTTGGGGTCGGGGGCCCTCCACTTT; CDR3: CASSGGLGSGALHF; size: -; D: -; J: TRBJ1-6; V: TRBV9
DNA: TGTGCCATCAGCCCGGGACAGGAGATCTACGAGCAGTACTTC; CDR3: CAISPGQEIYEQYF; size: -; D: TRBD1; J: TRBJ2-7; V: TRBV10-3
DNA: TGTGCCAGCAACCCGGTTAACACTGAAGCTTTCTTT; CDR3: CASNPVNTEAFF; size: -; D: -; J: TRBJ1-1; V: TRBV28
DNA: TGTGCCAGCAGCTCGGATGGGAGATACTATGGCTACACCTTC; CDR3: CASSSDGRYYGYTF; size: -; D: -; J: TRBJ1-2; V: TRBV7-2
DNA: TGTGCCAGCAGCTTAGCCGTGGACAGGGCTTATGGCTACACCTTC; CDR3: CASSLAVDRAYGYTF; size: -; D: TRBD1; J: TRBJ1-2; V: TRBV7-9